This is a list of T cell receptor beta chains from one sample in a study of OX40 agonist ivuxolimab in advanced cancers. Measured with immunoSEQ multiplex PCR; TCRdb has only the in-frame clones, and not every one. In the table there are about 95,000 clones, 75% to 95% of which are singletons. The sequences come from CD4+ or CD8+ T cells sorted from blood, collected in a trial of the OX40 agonist ivuxolimab. All receptors derive from an adult with an advanced solid tumor such as melanoma, head and neck, liver or kidney cancer. The CDR3 runs from the conserved cysteine through the conserved F or W. The D gene is left open where the match is weak. Size values are once, few and many counts, or a class for expanded clones, and some rows have none.

TGTGCCAGCAGCTTAGGATACAGGGGGCGTCGGCAAGAGCAGTACTTC | CASSLGYRGRRQEQYF | TRBD1 | TRBJ2-7 | 16 | . | TRBV7-2
TGTGCCAGTAGTATATTGGGGAACCAAGAGACCCAGTACTTC | CASSILGNQETQYF | . | TRBJ2-5 | 14 | . | TRBV19
TGTGCCAGCTCACCACAGGATATGGGCTCTGGAAACACCATATATTTT | CASSPQDMGSGNTIYF | . | TRBJ1-3 | 16 | . | TRBV18
TGTGCCAGCAGTTACTCGACGGGGGGAGCCAAAAACATTCAGTACTTC | CASSYSTGGAKNIQYF | TRBD2 | TRBJ2-4 | 16 | . | TRBV6-5
TGTGCCAGCAGCCGGGGACAGGGTGGCATGAACACTGAAGCTTTCTTT | CASSRGQGGMNTEAFF | TRBD1 | TRBJ1-1 | 16 | . | TRBV4-2
TGTGCCAGCAGTTACTCGACAGGGGCAGATACGCAGTATTTT | CASSYSTGADTQYF | TRBD1 | TRBJ2-3 | 14 | . | TRBV6-5
TGCGCCAGCACCTTAGCGGGAGTGGTCGGTGAGCAGTTCTTC | CASTLAGVVGEQFF | TRBD2 | TRBJ2-1 | 14 | . | TRBV5-1
TGTGCCAGCTCAAGCGGGACTAGCGGGAGTTCCGACTACAATGAGCAGTTCTTC | CASSSGTSGSSDYNEQFF | TRBD2 | TRBJ2-1 | 18 | . | TRBV18
TGTGCCAGCAGTGCAGCGGGAGTAGGCACCGGGGAGCTGTTTTTT | CASSAAGVGTGELFF | TRBD2 | TRBJ2-2 | 15 | few | TRBV2
TGCGCCAGCAGCTTGAGGGCAGGGCCCCAGGAGACCCAGTACTTC | CASSLRAGPQETQYF | . | TRBJ2-5 | 15 | . | TRBV5-1
TGCGCCAGCAGCGGAGGACAGGGGGCGGAGGAGCAGTACTTC | CASSGGQGAEEQYF | TRBD1 | TRBJ2-7 | 14 | . | TRBV5-1
TGTGCCAGCAGTGAAGGGCAGGGAAAAGGAGAGACCCAGTACTTC | CASSEGQGKGETQYF | . | TRBJ2-5 | 15 | once | TRBV6-4
TGTGCCAGCTCCCCAGGACAGGGCTCCTACGAGCAGTACTTC | CASSPGQGSYEQYF | TRBD1 | TRBJ2-7 | 14 | . | TRBV18
TGTGCCAGCAGCGGGACAACTAGCACAGATACGCAGTATTTT | CASSGTTSTDTQYF | . | TRBJ2-3 | 14 | . | TRBV27
TGTGCCAGCAGTGGGACCCGGGTGACCCAGTACTTC | CASSGTRVTQYF | . | TRBJ2-5 | 12 | . | TRBV2
TGTGCCAGCAGCTTAGCTGGGGCGGAGACCCAGTACTTC | CASSLAGAETQYF | . | TRBJ2-5 | 13 | . | TRBV11-3
TGTGCCAGCAGGGGATGGACAGTGGGAAACACCATATATTTT | CASRGWTVGNTIYF | . | TRBJ1-3 | 14 | . | TRBV6-6
TGTGCCAGCAGTGATCCAGCGGGGAAACTGTTTTTT | CASSDPAGKLFF | . | TRBJ1-4 | 12 | . | TRBV28
TGTGCCAGCAGCTTGAGGGGCCGGACTAGCGGGAGCCATGAGCAGTTCTTC | CASSLRGRTSGSHEQFF | TRBD2 | TRBJ2-1 | 17 | . | TRBV5-6
TGTGCCAGTAGTACCCGACAGCTCAATCAGCCCCAGCATTTT | CASSTRQLNQPQHF | . | TRBJ1-5 | 14 | once | TRBV19
TGTGCCACCGCCGCCTTGGGAGATACGCAGTATTTT | CATAALGDTQYF | . | TRBJ2-3 | 12 | . | TRBV6-6
TGTGCCTGGAGTAAACAGGGCGGGCAGTATTATGAGCAGTTCTTC | CAWSKQGGQYYEQFF | . | TRBJ2-1 | 15 | . | TRBV30
TGTGCCAGCAGCCGCGTCGGGAACAACCCGAACGAGCAGTACTTC | CASSRVGNNPNEQYF | . | TRBJ2-7 | 15 | . | TRBV27
TGTGCCAGCAGCTACAAGGGGAGGGAGAGAGGCTACACCTTC | CASSYKGRERGYTF | . | TRBJ1-2 | 14 | once | TRBV7-9
TGTGCCGGACTAGACGACTATAACTATGGCTACACCTTC | CAGLDDYNYGYTF | . | TRBJ1-2 | 13 | . | TRBV6-1
TGTGCCAGCTCACCTGAGACAGGGTACTACGAGCAGTACTTC | CASSPETGYYEQYF | TRBD1 | TRBJ2-7 | 14 | once | TRBV18
TGTGCCAGCAGTTCTCAGGGAGGAATTGAGACCCAGTACTTC | CASSSQGGIETQYF | . | TRBJ2-5 | 14 | . | TRBV6-6
TGCGCCAGCAGCAATGGGTTTGAAGAGACCCAGTACTTC | CASSNGFEETQYF | . | TRBJ2-5 | 13 | . | TRBV5-1